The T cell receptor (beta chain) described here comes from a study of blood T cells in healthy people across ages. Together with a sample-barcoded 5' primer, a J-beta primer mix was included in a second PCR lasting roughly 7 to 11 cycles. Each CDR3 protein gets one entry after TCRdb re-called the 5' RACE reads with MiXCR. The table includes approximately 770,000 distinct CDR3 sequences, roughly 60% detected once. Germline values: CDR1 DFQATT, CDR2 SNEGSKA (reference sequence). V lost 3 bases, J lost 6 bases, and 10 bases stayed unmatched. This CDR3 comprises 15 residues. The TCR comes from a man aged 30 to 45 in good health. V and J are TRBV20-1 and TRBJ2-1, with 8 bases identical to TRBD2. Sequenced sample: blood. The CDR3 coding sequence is TGCAGTGCTAGTCGCGAAGCGGGAGTTGTCAATGAGCAGTTCTTC. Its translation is CSASREAGVVNEQFF.